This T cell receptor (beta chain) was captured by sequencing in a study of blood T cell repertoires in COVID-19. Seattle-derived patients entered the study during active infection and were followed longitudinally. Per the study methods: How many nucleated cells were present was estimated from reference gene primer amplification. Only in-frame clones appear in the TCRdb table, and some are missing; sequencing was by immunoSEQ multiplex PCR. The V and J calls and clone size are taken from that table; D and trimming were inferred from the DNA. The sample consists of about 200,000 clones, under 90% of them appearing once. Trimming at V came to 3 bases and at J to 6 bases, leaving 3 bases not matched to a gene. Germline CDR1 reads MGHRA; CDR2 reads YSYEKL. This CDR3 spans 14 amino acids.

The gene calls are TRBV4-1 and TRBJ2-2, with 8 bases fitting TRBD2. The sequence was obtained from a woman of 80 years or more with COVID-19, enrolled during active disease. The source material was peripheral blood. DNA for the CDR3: TGCGCCAGCAGCCACGGGGGGGTTGCCGGGGAGCTGTTTTTT. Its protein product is CASSHGGVAGELFF.